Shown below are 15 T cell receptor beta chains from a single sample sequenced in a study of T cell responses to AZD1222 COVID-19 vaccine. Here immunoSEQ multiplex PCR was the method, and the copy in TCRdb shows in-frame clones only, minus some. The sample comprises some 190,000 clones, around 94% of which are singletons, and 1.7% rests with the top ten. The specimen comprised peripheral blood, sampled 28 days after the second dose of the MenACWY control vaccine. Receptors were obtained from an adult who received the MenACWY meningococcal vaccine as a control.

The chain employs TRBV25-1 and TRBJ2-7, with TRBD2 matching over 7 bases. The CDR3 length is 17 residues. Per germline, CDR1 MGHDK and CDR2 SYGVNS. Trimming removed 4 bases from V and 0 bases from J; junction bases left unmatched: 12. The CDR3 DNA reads TGTGCCAGCAGTGGCCCAGCCTCCGGGAGGAGCTCCTACGAGCAGTACTTC. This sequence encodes CASSGPASGRSSYEQYF.

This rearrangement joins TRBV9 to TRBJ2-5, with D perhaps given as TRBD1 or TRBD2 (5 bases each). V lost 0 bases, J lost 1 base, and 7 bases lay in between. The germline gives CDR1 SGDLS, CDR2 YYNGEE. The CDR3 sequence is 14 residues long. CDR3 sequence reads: CASSVAGTQETQYF. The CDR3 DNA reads TGTGCCAGCAGCGTAGCAGGGACCCAAGAGACCCAGTACTTC.

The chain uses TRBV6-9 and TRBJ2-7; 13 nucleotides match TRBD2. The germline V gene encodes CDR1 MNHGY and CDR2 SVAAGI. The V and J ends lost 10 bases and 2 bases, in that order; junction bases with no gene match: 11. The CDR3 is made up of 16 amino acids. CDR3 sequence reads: CAIMGTSGETTYEQYF. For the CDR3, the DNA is TGTGCCATCATGGGGACTAGCGGGGAGACTACCTACGAGCAGTACTTC.

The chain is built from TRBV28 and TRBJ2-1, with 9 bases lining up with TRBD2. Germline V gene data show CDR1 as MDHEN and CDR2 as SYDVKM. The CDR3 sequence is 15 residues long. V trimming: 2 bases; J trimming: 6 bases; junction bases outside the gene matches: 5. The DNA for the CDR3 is TGTGCCAGCAGTTTACGGGGGACTAGCCGCAATGAGCAGTTCTTC. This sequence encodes CASSLRGTSRNEQFF.

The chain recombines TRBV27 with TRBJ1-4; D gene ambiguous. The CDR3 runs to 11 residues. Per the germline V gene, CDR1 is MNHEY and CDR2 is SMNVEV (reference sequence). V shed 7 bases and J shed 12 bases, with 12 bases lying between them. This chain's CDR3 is CASTHSRQLFF. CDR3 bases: TGTGCCAGCACCCACAGTAGGCAACTGTTTTTT.

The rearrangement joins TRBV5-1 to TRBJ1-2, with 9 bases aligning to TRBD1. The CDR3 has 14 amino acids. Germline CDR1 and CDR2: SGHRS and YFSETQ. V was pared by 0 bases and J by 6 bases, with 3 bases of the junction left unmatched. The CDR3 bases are TGCGCCAGCAGCTTGGGGGGACAGGGCGATGGCTACACCTTC. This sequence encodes CASSLGGQGDGYTF. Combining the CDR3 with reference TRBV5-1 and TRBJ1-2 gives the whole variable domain KAGVTQTPRYLIKTRGQQVTLSCSPISGHRSVSWYQQTPGQGLQFLFEYFSETQRNKGNFPGRFSGRQFSNSRSEMNVSTLELGDSALYLCASSLGGQGDGYTFGSGTRLTVV.

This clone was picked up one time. For the CDR3, the DNA is TGTGCCAGCAACCCCGGGACAGTCGGCGAGCAGTACTTC. As protein: CASNPGTVGEQYF. This chain joins TRBV2 and TRBJ2-7; 7 nucleotides align to TRBD1. V dropped 7 bases and J dropped 6; count of bases not matched to a gene: 9. This CDR3 has 13 amino acids. Per the germline V gene, CDR1 is SNHLY and CDR2 is FYNNEI.

CDR3 sequence: CASRDTNYGYTF. CDR3 DNA: TGTGCCAGCCGGGACACGAACTATGGCTACACCTTC. This chain connects TRBV9 to TRBJ1-2; a possible D gene is TRBD1 (6 bases). V lost 7 bases to trimming and J lost 2 bases, with 9 bases between them. The CDR3 runs 12 residues. Germline V lookup: CDR1 SGDLS, CDR2 YYNGEE.

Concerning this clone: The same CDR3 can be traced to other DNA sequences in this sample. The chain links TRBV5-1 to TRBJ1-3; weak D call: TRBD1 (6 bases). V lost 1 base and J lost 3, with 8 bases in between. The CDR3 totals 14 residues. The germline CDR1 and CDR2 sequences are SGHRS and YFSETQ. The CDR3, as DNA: TGCGCCAGCAGCTTGACAGGGTATGGAAACACCATATATTTT. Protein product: CASSLTGYGNTIYF. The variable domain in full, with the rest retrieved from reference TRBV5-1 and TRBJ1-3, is KAGVTQTPRYLIKTRGQQVTLSCSPISGHRSVSWYQQTPGQGLQFLFEYFSETQRNKGNFPGRFSGRQFSNSRSEMNVSTLELGDSALYLCASSLTGYGNTIYFGEGSWLTVV.

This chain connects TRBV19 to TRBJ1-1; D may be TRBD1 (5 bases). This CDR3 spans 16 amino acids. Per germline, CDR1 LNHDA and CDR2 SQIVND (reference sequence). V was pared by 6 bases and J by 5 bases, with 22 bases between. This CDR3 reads CASSPIGAPGGTEAFF. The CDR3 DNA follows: TGTGCCAGTAGCCCTATCGGGGCGCCGGGGGGGACTGAAGCTTTCTTT.

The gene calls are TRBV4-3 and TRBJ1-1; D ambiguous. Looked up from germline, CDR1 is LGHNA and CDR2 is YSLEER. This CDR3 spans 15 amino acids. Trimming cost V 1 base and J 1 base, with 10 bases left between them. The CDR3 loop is CASSQVEDSNTEAFF. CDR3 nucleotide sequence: TGCGCCAGCAGCCAAGTGGAAGACTCGAACACTGAAGCTTTCTTT.

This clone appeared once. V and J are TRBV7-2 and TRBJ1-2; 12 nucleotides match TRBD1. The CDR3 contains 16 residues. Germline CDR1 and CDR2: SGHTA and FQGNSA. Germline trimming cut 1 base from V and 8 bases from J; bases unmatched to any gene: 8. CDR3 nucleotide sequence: TGTGCCAGCAGCTTAGTTGGGACAGGGGGCGCCGGGGGCTACACCTTC. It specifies CASSLVGTGGAGGYTF.

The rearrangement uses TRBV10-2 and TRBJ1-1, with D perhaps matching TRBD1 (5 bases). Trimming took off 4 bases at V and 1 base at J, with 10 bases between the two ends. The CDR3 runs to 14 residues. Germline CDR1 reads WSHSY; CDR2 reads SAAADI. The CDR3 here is CASSASGSNTEAFF. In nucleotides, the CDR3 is TGCGCCAGCAGTGCGTCAGGGTCGAACACTGAAGCTTTCTTT.

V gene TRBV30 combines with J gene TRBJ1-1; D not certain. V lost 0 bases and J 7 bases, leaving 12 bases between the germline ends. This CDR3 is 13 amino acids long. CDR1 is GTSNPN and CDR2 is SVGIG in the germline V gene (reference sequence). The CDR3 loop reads CAWSVLGMGEAFF. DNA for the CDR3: TGTGCCTGGAGTGTACTGGGCATGGGTGAAGCTTTCTTT.

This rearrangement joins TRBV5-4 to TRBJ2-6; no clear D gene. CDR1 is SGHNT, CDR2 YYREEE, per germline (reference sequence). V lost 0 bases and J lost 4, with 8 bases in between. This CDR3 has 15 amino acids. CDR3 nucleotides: TGTGCCAGCAGCTTGGTTCCGGTGGGGGCCAACGTCCTGACTTTC. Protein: CASSLVPVGANVLTF.